Each of the 2 T cell receptor beta chains below was sequenced from the same sample in a study of blood T cell repertoires in COVID-19. The protocol was immunoSEQ multiplex PCR, while the TCRdb copy is restricted to in-frame clones and leaves out a portion. The sample contains 97,000 or so clones, roughly 79% of which appear only once. The sequenced sample consisted of peripheral blood. These receptors all stem from a man aged 70 or older with acute or convalescent COVID-19.

The chain combines TRBV27 with TRBJ2-1; TRBD2 aligns across 12 bases. The germline V gene has CDR1 MNHEY and CDR2 SMNVEV (reference sequence). The CDR3 extends over 15 amino acids. The trim removed 4 bases at V and 15 bases at J, leaving 13 bases unmatched. CDR3 sequence: CASSSLPTSGRRPFF. The CDR3 bases are TGTGCCAGCAGTTCCCTCCCCACTAGCGGGAGGCGGCCGTTCTTC.

The J gene is TRBJ2-5, the V gene TRBV24-1, with D perhaps TRBD2 (7 bases). Germline CDR1 is KGHDR and CDR2 is SFDVKD. This CDR3 is built from 14 residues. With 0 bases removed from V and 4 bases from J, the gap between germline ends came to 8 bases. The CDR3 is CATSDLRGGETQYF. In DNA, the CDR3 is TGTGCCACCAGTGATTTGAGGGGGGGAGAGACCCAGTACTTC.